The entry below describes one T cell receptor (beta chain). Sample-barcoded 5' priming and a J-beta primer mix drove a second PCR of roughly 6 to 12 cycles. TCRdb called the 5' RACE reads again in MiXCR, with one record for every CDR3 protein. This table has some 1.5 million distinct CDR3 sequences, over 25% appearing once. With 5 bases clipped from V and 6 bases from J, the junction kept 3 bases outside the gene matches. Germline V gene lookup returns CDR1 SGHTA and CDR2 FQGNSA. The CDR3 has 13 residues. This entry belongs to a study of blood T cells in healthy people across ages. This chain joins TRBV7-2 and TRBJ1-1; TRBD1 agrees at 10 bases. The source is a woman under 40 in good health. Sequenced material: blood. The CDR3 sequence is CASSQGQGAEAFF. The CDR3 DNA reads TGTGCCAGCAGCCAAGGACAGGGGGCTGAAGCTTTCTTT.